This T cell receptor beta chain came from a study of vaccination and CD4 T cells after COVID-19. Described treatment: 10-day PBMC culture with coronavirus spike peptide pools or control peptides (ViraFEST assay). Trimming removed 6 bases from V and 0 bases from J; junction bases left unmatched: 1. CDR3 length: 13 residues. Germline values: CDR1 MNHEY, CDR2 SVGEGT. Cultured CD4+ T cell DNA underwent sequencing with the Oncomine TCR Beta short-read assay. One entry per CDR3 protein results from TCRdb running MiXCR on the PCR reads. The sample consists of about 20,000 distinct CDR3 sequences, 20% to 30% of them appearing once. A remark on this clonotype: Its antigen is currently unknown.

The rearrangement joins TRBV6-2 or TRBV6-3 to TRBJ1-2; 7 bases align to TRBD1. The origin of this receptor is a human donor with COVID-19. The sequenced material came from cultured CD4+ T cells from blood. The CDR3 is CASRGTANYGYTF. The CDR3 coding sequence is TGTGCCAGCAGAGGGACAGCTAACTATGGCTACACCTTC.